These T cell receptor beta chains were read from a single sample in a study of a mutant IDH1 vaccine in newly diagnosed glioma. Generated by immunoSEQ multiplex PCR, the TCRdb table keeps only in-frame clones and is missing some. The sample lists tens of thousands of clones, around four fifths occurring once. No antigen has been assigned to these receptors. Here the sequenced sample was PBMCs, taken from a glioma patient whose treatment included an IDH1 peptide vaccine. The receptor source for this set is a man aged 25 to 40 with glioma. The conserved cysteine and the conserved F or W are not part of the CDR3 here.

CDR3aa: ASSKDPGTEAF
v_gene: TRBV18
len: 11

CDR3aa: ASSPGNTGELF
v_gene: TRBV27
len: 11

CDR3aa: ASSTTGLHSNQPQH
v_gene: TRBV5-8
len: 14

CDR3aa: ASSLGGDYGYT
v_gene: TRBV28
len: 11

CDR3aa: ASSHNRNTEAF
v_gene: TRBV7-8
len: 11

CDR3aa: ASSEGGAGANVLT
v_gene: TRBV25-1
len: 13

CDR3aa: ASSLTQTNTGELF
v_gene: TRBV7-8
len: 13

CDR3aa: ASSLNSPYEQY
v_gene: TRBV27
len: 11

CDR3aa: ASSRGPGLVLLNGELF
v_gene: TRBV13
len: 16

CDR3aa: ASSPTLGTGIGEKLF
v_gene: TRBV28
len: 15

CDR3aa: ASSLSLLYEQY
v_gene: TRBV27
len: 11

CDR3aa: ASSFIENTEAF
v_gene: TRBV5-1
len: 11

CDR3aa: ASTTGSYYGYT
v_gene: TRBV28
len: 11

CDR3aa: ASTGILAGSNNEQF
v_gene: TRBV5-1
len: 14

CDR3aa: ASSFSRPQH
v_gene: TRBV28
len: 9

CDR3aa: ASSPGLAGGFTGELF
v_gene: TRBV27
len: 15

CDR3aa: ASSPGQGLGELF
v_gene: TRBV18
len: 12

CDR3aa: ASSLQQNYGYT
v_gene: TRBV7-9
len: 11

CDR3aa: ASSLDRVGEAF
v_gene: TRBV11-2
len: 11

CDR3aa: ASSKQGSANTEAF
v_gene: TRBV21-1
len: 13

CDR3aa: ASSSSDRADTEAF
v_gene: TRBV11-2
len: 13

CDR3aa: ASSPDRERSEAF
v_gene: TRBV6-5
len: 12

CDR3aa: AISELAGQETQY
v_gene: TRBV10-3
len: 12

CDR3aa: ASSPLQGNEQF
v_gene: TRBV18
len: 11

CDR3aa: ASSLLLVGPSGNTIY
v_gene: TRBV5-5
len: 15

CDR3aa: ASSPQGGLYEQY
v_gene: TRBV7-9
len: 12

CDR3aa: ASSEGFGQWYGYT
v_gene: TRBV6-1
len: 13

CDR3aa: ASSSGQWSDQETQY
v_gene: TRBV13
len: 14

CDR3aa: ASSTGTDSYNEQF
v_gene: TRBV19
len: 13

CDR3aa: SVEGGARNTEAF
v_gene: TRBV29-1
len: 12

CDR3aa: SVGDVYSNQPQH
v_gene: TRBV29-1
len: 12

CDR3aa: AIKGAGNQPQH
v_gene: TRBV6-6
len: 11

CDR3aa: ASNVGADTQY
v_gene: TRBV5-6
len: 10

CDR3aa: ASSLRGPGGSEAF
v_gene: TRBV27
len: 13

CDR3aa: ASSPGTGHHLYYGYT
v_gene: TRBV5-1
len: 15

CDR3aa: ASSKYGQDPRQPQH
v_gene: TRBV21-1
len: 14

CDR3aa: ASSIPGLAGGDTQY
v_gene: TRBV5-4
len: 14

CDR3aa: ASSRGRIVQPQH
v_gene: TRBV19
len: 12

CDR3aa: ASSSPGGMNSPLH
v_gene: TRBV27
len: 13

CDR3aa: ASSRGDSPRSEQY
v_gene: TRBV18
len: 13